The present T cell receptor (beta chain) was sequenced within a study of T cell repertoires in cytomegalovirus infection. A single record per CDR3 protein comes from TCRdb applying MiXCR to the reads. This table holds about 740,000 distinct CDR3 sequences, 35% to 45% found once. Germline V gives CDR1 LNHDA, CDR2 SQIVND (reference sequence). V lost 9 bases, J lost 7 bases, and 12 bases stayed unmatched. CDR3 length equals 14 residues. This receptor was taken from a human donor in good health (CMV status not recorded). Some clones in this sample may be carry-over from other donors' samples. The chain combines TRBV19 with TRBJ1-2; 9 bases map to TRBD1. What was sequenced was PBMCs. The CDR3 nucleotides are TGTGCCAGGACGCTAATGACAGGGGGGGCTGGCTACACCTTC. It encodes CARTLMTGGAGYTF. Drawing the rest from reference TRBV19 and TRBJ1-2, the complete variable domain is DGGITQSPKYLFRKEGQNVTLSCEQNLNHDAMYWYRQDPGQGLRLIYYSQIVNDFQKGDIAEGYSVSREKKESFPLTVTSAQKNPTAFYLCARTLMTGGAGYTFGSGTRLTVV.